What follows is one TCR beta chain and its context. The data were obtained in a study of T cells after yellow fever vaccination. The overall study: The SMART-Seq v4 Ultra Low Input method served to prepare the low-cell-number fractions.

The V gene lost 2 bases and the J gene lost 5 bases, with 9 bases spanning the gap. This CDR3 spans 13 amino acids. Germline CDR1 is ENHRY and CDR2 is SYGVKD. Template-switching 5'RACE yielded the TCR cDNA; a universal primer site and UMIs were added in the process. From the 5' RACE reads, TCRdb called clonotypes with MiXCR, one entry per CDR3 protein. The profile covers about 340,000 distinct CDR3 sequences, with about 4% appearing a single time and 20% to 25% taken by the ten largest. This clonotype was obtained from a man between 18 and 29 years old who received the YFV17D yellow fever vaccine. The chain recombines TRBV10-3 with TRBJ2-5; perhaps D is TRBD1 or TRBD2 (5 bases each). The sample here was PBMCs, taken 5 days after the yellow fever booster vaccination. CDR3 loop: CAISEGGYETQYF. Here the CDR3 DNA reads TGTGCCATCAGTGAGGGGGGATACGAGACCCAGTACTTC.